A single sample gave rise to the 12 T cell receptor beta chains below, sequenced in a study of OX40 agonist ivuxolimab in advanced cancers. Library preparation used the immunoSEQ multiplex PCR assay. TCRdb carries this immuneACCESS record with in-frame sequences only. Its versions omit some clonotypes, under half of them owing to an unresolved V gene in the studies checked, with the rest unexplained. This sample comprises 30,000 to 45,000 clones, under 85% of them detected only once. In total, the top ten clones hold more than 9.5% of the sample. This material consisted of CD4+ or CD8+ T cells sorted from blood, taken in a trial of the OX40 agonist ivuxolimab. These receptors originate from an adult with an advanced solid tumor such as melanoma, head and neck, liver or kidney cancer.

This rearrangement joins TRBV5-4 to TRBJ1-1, with unresolved D. V was trimmed by 0 bases and J by 1 base, leaving 4 bases between them. CDR1 and CDR2 (germline): SGHNT, YYREEE (reference sequence). This CDR3 comprises 13 residues. In DNA form, the CDR3 reads TGTGCCAGCAGCTTGGGCTCGAACACTGAAGCTTTCTTT. This encodes CASSLGSNTEAFF. Full variable domain (outside the CDR3, taken from reference TRBV5-4 and TRBJ1-1): ETGVTQSPTHLIKTRGQQVTLRCSSQSGHNTVSWYQQALGQGPQFIFQYYREEENGRGNFPPRFSGLQFPNYSSELNVNALELDDSALYLCASSLGSNTEAFFGQGTRLTVV.

This clone was seen a single time. The chain carries TRBV4-1 and TRBJ2-5, with 12 positions matching TRBD2. The germline CDR1 and CDR2 sequences are MGHRA and YSYEKL. CDR3 size: 18 residues. V was pared by 1 base and J by 2 bases, with 8 bases of the junction left unmatched. DNA for the CDR3: TGCGCCAGCAGCCAAGTTCTAGCGGGGGGGGGAAGGCAAGAGACCCAGTACTTC. Translated: CASSQVLAGGGRQETQYF.

The CDR3 sequence: CARDQQGRGEKLFF. The CDR3 DNA is TGTGCCAGAGACCAACAGGGTAGAGGTGAAAAACTGTTTTTT. V and J are TRBV30 and TRBJ1-4; possible D gene TRBD1, 6 bases. CDR1 and CDR2 from the germline V gene are GTSNPN and SVGIG (reference sequence). Trimming shortened V by 8 bases and J by 7 bases, and 20 bases separated the two germline ends. The CDR3 spans 14 residues.

This clone has only a few counts. The chain employs TRBV7-9 and TRBJ2-2; D is tentatively TRBD1 or TRBD2 (5 bases each). V was clipped by 6 bases and J by 1 base, with 12 bases between them. CDR1 is SEHNR, CDR2 FQNEAQ, per germline (reference sequence). The CDR3 extends over 15 amino acids. Written as DNA, the CDR3 is TGTGCCAGCAGTACCGGGACGGGGAACACCGGGGAGCTGTTTTTT. Translated: CASSTGTGNTGELFF.

The chain combines TRBV5-1 with TRBJ2-7, with D perhaps assigned TRBD1 or TRBD2 (5 bases each). The CDR3 extends over 16 amino acids. Trimming removed 4 bases at V and 0 bases at J, with 17 bases between. Germline CDR1 is SGHRS and CDR2 is YFSETQ. The DNA for the CDR3 is TGCGCCAGCAGCGGAACGAGGGGTCCTAGCTCCTACGAGCAGTACTTC. Amino acids: CASSGTRGPSSYEQYF.

This chain links TRBV28 with TRBJ1-6; D gene ambiguous. Germline V gene lookup returns CDR1 MDHEN and CDR2 SYDVKM. Trimming pared 2 bases from V and 3 bases from J, leaving 5 bases between. CDR3 length: 14 amino acids. The CDR3 is CASSLKVYNSPLHF. DNA for the CDR3: TGTGCCAGCAGTTTAAAGGTCTATAATTCACCCCTCCACTTT.

This clone came up once. The chain has TRBV9 and TRBJ2-7; TRBD1 agrees at 7 bases. In germline, CDR1 is SGDLS, CDR2 YYNGEE. V was clipped by 4 bases and J by 4 bases; unmatched bases: 11. The CDR3 runs to 15 residues. CDR3 coding DNA: TGTGCCAGCAGCCCTCGGGACAGTGTTCTTTACGAGCAGTACTTC. Translated, it gives CASSPRDSVLYEQYF. The whole variable domain, remainder taken from reference TRBV9 and TRBJ2-7, is DSGVTQTPKHLITATGQRVTLRCSPRSGDLSVYWYQQSLDQGLQFLIQYYNGEERAKGNILERFSAQQFPDLHSELNLSSLELGDSALYFCASSPRDSVLYEQYFGPGTRLTVT.

The CDR3 bases are TGTGCCAGCAGTTACTCGACAGGGGGCCAAGAGACCCAGTACTTC. It specifies CASSYSTGGQETQYF. This sequence joins TRBV6-6 and TRBJ2-5; TRBD1 matches 9 bases. This CDR3 has 15 amino acids. The J segment lost 1 base and the V segment lost 0 bases, leaving 0 bases of the junction unmatched. CDR1 and CDR2 (germline): MNHNY, SVGAGI (reference sequence).

V is TRBV4-2 and J is TRBJ2-7; D remains unclear. The V and J ends lost 0 bases and 1 base respectively, with 10 bases between them. The CDR3 loop spans 15 amino acids. Germline CDR1 and CDR2: LGHNA and YNFKEQ. This CDR3 reads CASSQDRTVSYEQYF. The CDR3 bases are TGTGCCAGCAGCCAAGATCGGACGGTTTCCTACGAGCAGTACTTC.

The chain has TRBV11-2 and TRBJ1-1; D is ambiguous. This CDR3 has 14 residues. Trimming stripped 4 bases from V and 0 bases from J, with 9 bases between. Germline V CDR1 and CDR2: SGHAT, FQNNGV. CDR3 loop: CASSSSDMNTEAFF. CDR3 in DNA: TGTGCCAGCAGCTCCTCCGACATGAACACTGAAGCTTTCTTT.

This clone turned up a few times. V usage is TRBV30 and J usage is TRBJ1-1, with D hard to call. CDR3 length: 12 amino acids. Per germline, CDR1 GTSNPN and CDR2 SVGIG (reference sequence). V gave up 1 base and J gave up 4 bases, with 7 bases separating them. DNA for the CDR3: TGTGCCTGGAGTGAAGCCAGCACTGAAGCTTTCTTT. This encodes CAWSEASTEAFF.

V is TRBV5-4 and J is TRBJ2-3; TRBD2 matches at 8 bases. The CDR3 runs to 14 residues. Trimming removed 2 bases from V and 6 bases from J; junction bases left unmatched: 5. Germline V gene sequence: CDR1 SGHNT, CDR2 YYREEE (reference sequence). The CDR3 DNA sequence: TGTGCCAGCAGCTTAAGTGGCGGGGGGGATACGCAGTATTTT. Its protein is CASSLSGGGDTQYF.